The source of this T cell receptor beta chain is a study of T cells after yellow fever vaccination. As for the study in general: Low-cell-number fractions underwent preparation using SMART-Seq v4 Ultra Low Input.

The CDR3 length is 16 residues. Per germline, CDR1 SGHTA and CDR2 FQGNSA. Trimming left V 3 bases short and J 0 bases short, with 12 bases between. The table lists this clonotype with a few counts. One entry per CDR3 protein, called by TCRdb with MiXCR from the 5' RACE reads. The sample records more than 300,000 distinct CDR3 sequences, around 6.8% being singletons. The TCR was taken from a man between 18 and 35 years old who received the YFV17D yellow fever vaccine. This chain joins TRBV7-2 and TRBJ1-3; D unclear. The material was PBMCs, obtained roughly 45 days after the first yellow fever vaccination. DNA of the CDR3: TGTGCCAGCAGCTTGGCCGAGGGAAGCTCTGGAAACACCATATATTTT. Its protein is CASSLAEGSSGNTIYF. The full variable domain, with the rest looked up from reference TRBV7-2 and TRBJ1-3, is GAGVSQSPSNKVTEKGKDVELRCDPISGHTALYWYRQSLGQGLEFLIYFQGNSAPDKSGLPSDRFSAERTGGSVSTLTIQRTQQEDSAVYLCASSLAEGSSGNTIYFGEGSWLTVV.